This entry lists 26 T cell receptor beta chains sequenced from one sample in a study of T-cell reconstitution after alpha-beta-depleted transplantation in children. Unique molecular identifiers were built into the TCRbeta library. Using its own MiXCR run on the PCR reads, TCRdb lists one record per CDR3 protein. This table has 130,000 or so distinct CDR3 sequences, about 9.9% appearing once. This sample comprised PBMCs, mostly from graft donor cells, obtained 180 days after TCRalphabeta/CD19-depleted stem cell transplant. Source of these receptors: a girl under three years old who had a stem cell transplant for combined immunodeficiency, so the T cells may come from the graft donor.

This clonotype has only a few counts. V is TRBV24-1 and J is TRBJ2-5; D unclear. The CDR3 loop spans 15 amino acids. Trimming took off 0 bases at V and 4 bases at J, with 11 bases between the two ends. From germline, CDR1 is KGHDR and CDR2 SFDVKD. DNA for the CDR3: TGTGCCACCAGTGATTTGAAGTCTCTCCGAGAGACCCAGTACTTC. The encoded protein is CATSDLKSLRETQYF.

V and J are TRBV19 and TRBJ2-2; 8 nucleotides match TRBD2. Trimming cost V 5 bases and J 3 bases; bases outside gene matches: 11. The CDR3 is 17 residues long. The V gene's germline CDR1 is LNHDA and CDR2 SQIVND (reference sequence). CDR3 sequence reads: CASSPVYSGTYTGELFF. The DNA for the CDR3 is TGTGCCAGTAGTCCAGTATATAGCGGGACTTACACCGGGGAGCTGTTTTTT.

The J gene is TRBJ2-1, the V gene TRBV19; tentative D call: TRBD2 (6 bases). CDR3 length: 15 residues. The V end was cut by 9 bases, the J end by 9 bases, with 24 bases between. Germline values: CDR1 LNHDA, CDR2 SQIVND (reference sequence). The CDR3 DNA is TGTGCCAGCATCTCCCGGGGCGGGGCGGCTTTTGAGCAGTTCTTC. It encodes CASISRGGAAFEQFF.

The sample holds a few counts of this clonotype. The chain links TRBV28 to TRBJ2-4; D remains unclear. From germline, CDR1 is MDHEN and CDR2 SYDVKM. The V end was cut by 5 bases, the J end by 10 bases, with 15 bases between. This CDR3 is 13 amino acids long. The CDR3 DNA is TGTGCCAGCAGTCCACAGACAAGAAGTATTCAGTACTTC. It is translated as CASSPQTRSIQYF.

This clonotype was detected only a few times. This sequence joins TRBV5-1 and TRBJ2-3; D remains unclear. The CDR3 spans 14 residues. V dropped 5 bases and J dropped 1 base, with 11 bases sitting between them. Germline V gene sequence: CDR1 SGHRS, CDR2 YFSETQ. The DNA of the CDR3 is TGCGCCAGCAGGGGGATTCCCGGCACAGATACGCAGTATTTT. It is translated as CASRGIPGTDTQYF.

There are a few counts of this clonotype. V is TRBV3-1 and J is TRBJ2-3; 7 bases map to TRBD2. Unmatched junction bases numbered 7, after V lost 2 bases and J lost 2 bases. The CDR3 runs to 16 residues. In germline, CDR1 is LGHDT, CDR2 YNNKEL (reference sequence). CDR3 loop: CASSQYIGGTTDTQYF. CDR3 coding DNA: TGTGCCAGCAGCCAATATATCGGGGGGACCACAGATACGCAGTATTTT.

Ten or more counts support this clonotype. The V and J genes are TRBV28 and TRBJ2-5; 7 nucleotides line up with TRBD2. Per germline, CDR1 MDHEN and CDR2 SYDVKM. V gave up 2 bases and J gave up 5 bases; unmatched junction bases: 8. The CDR3 consists of 15 residues. The CDR3 reads CASSLTSVGRETQYF. DNA for the CDR3: TGTGCCAGCAGTTTAACTAGCGTAGGGCGGGAGACCCAGTACTTC.

DNA for the CDR3: TGCAGTGCTATCCCGGGCGGGGGGCGGGTCGACGAGCAGTACTTC. Its protein is CSAIPGGGRVDEQYF. This chain joins TRBV20-1 and TRBJ2-7; TRBD2 matches 8 bases. The CDR3 sequence is 15 residues long. Unmatched junction bases numbered 13, after V lost 4 bases and J lost 5 bases. CDR1 is DFQATT, CDR2 SNEGSKA, per germline (reference sequence).

This clonotype was counted ten times or more. V and J are TRBV10-3 and TRBJ2-7; 7 nucleotides agree with TRBD1. Germline assignment: CDR1 ENHRY and CDR2 SYGVKD. The V gene end was trimmed by 8 bases and the J gene end by 4 bases; junction bases not matched to a gene: 5. The CDR3 is made up of 12 amino acids. CDR3 bases: TGTGCCATCGCTCGACAGGGATACGAGCAGTACTTC. Its protein is CAIARQGYEQYF.

The chain uses TRBV11-2 and TRBJ2-3, with D unresolved. Between the trimmed V and J ends, which lost 6 bases and 2 bases, there was a span of 21 bases. CDR1 and CDR2 (germline): SGHAT, FQNNGV. The length of the CDR3 is 17 residues. In DNA, the CDR3 is TGTGCCAGCAGTTTCTACTGGCCGGGTACAAACACAGATACGCAGTATTTT. It yields the protein CASSFYWPGTNTDTQYF.

This clonotype was counted only a few times. The chain employs TRBV7-3 and TRBJ2-2; D unclear. The CDR3 loop spans 16 amino acids. Germline values: CDR1 SGHTA, CDR2 FQGTGA. Between the trimmed V and J ends, which lost 5 bases and 1 base, there was a span of 14 bases. The CDR3 DNA sequence: TGTGCCAGCAGCCTCAGGCGCACTATGAACACCGGGGAGCTGTTTTTT. Translation: CASSLRRTMNTGELFF.

This clonotype appeared a few times. This chain connects TRBV12-5 to TRBJ2-3, with a weak D call TRBD2 (6 bases). V was clipped by 1 base and J by 3 bases, with 11 bases between them. Germline CDR1 LGHNT, CDR2 FRNRAP. The CDR3 loop spans 15 amino acids. CDR3 protein: CASGLAGDRTDTQYF. DNA for the CDR3: TGTGCTAGTGGTTTGGCGGGAGATCGGACAGATACGCAGTATTTT. The full variable domain, in which reference TRBV12-5 and TRBJ2-3 provide the parts outside the CDR3, is DARVTQTPRHKVTEMGQEVTMRCQPILGHNTVFWYRQTMMQGLELLAYFRNRAPLDDSGMPKDRFSAEMPDATLATLKIQPSEPRDSAVYFCASGLAGDRTDTQYFGPGTRLTVL.

The genes are TRBV10-3 and TRBJ1-6, with D maybe TRBD1 (6 bases). The CDR3 extends over 15 amino acids. V was pared by 10 bases and J by 0 bases, with 13 bases between. Looked up from germline, CDR1 is ENHRY and CDR2 is SYGVKD. The CDR3 spells CATSPRGSYNSPLHF. Written as DNA, the CDR3 is TGTGCCACCTCCCCCAGGGGCTCCTATAATTCACCCCTCCACTTT.

This clonotype was seen at least ten times. The gene calls are TRBV20-1 and TRBJ1-5; D unresolved. The V and J ends lost 6 bases and 1 base respectively, with 7 bases between them. From germline, CDR1 is DFQATT and CDR2 SNEGSKA (reference sequence). This CDR3 region has 12 residues. The CDR3 DNA reads as TGCAGTGCCCGTTCGAGCAATCAGCCCCAGCATTTT. This sequence encodes CSARSSNQPQHF.

CDR3 protein: CASSLGRGQGQETQYF. The CDR3 DNA reads TGTGCCAGCAGCTTAGGAAGGGGGCAGGGACAAGAGACCCAGTACTTC. J is TRBJ2-5 and V is TRBV7-3; 7 bases align to TRBD1. The CDR3 length is 16 residues. V gave up 2 bases and J gave up 2 bases; unmatched junction bases: 8. Per germline, CDR1 SGHTA and CDR2 FQGTGA. Combining the CDR3 with reference TRBV7-3 and TRBJ2-5 gives the whole variable domain GAGVSQTPSNKVTEKGKYVELRCDPISGHTALYWYRQSLGQGPEFLIYFQGTGAADDSGLPNDRFFAVRPEGSVSTLKIQRTERGDSAVYLCASSLGRGQGQETQYFGPGTRLLVL.

This clonotype was counted only a few times. The genes are TRBV10-3 and TRBJ2-3; TRBD1 agrees at 12 bases. The CDR3 runs 14 residues. V dropped 10 bases and J dropped 5; count of bases not matched to a gene: 7. Germline V gives CDR1 ENHRY, CDR2 SYGVKD. The DNA for the CDR3 is TGTGCCAGCCGGGACAGGGGGCGTATAGATACGCAGTATTTT. Translating gives CASRDRGRIDTQYF.

The chain employs TRBV20-1 and TRBJ2-1; D is uncertain. CDR3 length equals 12 residues. The ends were cut back, 6 bases at V and 0 bases at J, with 6 bases in the middle. From germline, CDR1 is DFQATT and CDR2 SNEGSKA (reference sequence). The CDR3 reads CSALASYNEQFF. The CDR3, as DNA: TGCAGTGCGTTAGCCTCCTACAATGAGCAGTTCTTC.

This clonotype was counted between two and nine times. This rearrangement joins TRBV27 to TRBJ1-3; D is uncertain. V was clipped by 4 bases and J by 0 bases, with 10 bases between them. This CDR3 spans 15 amino acids. Germline V gives CDR1 MNHEY, CDR2 SMNVEV (reference sequence). The CDR3 loop reads CASSSRFLSGNTIYF. The DNA for the CDR3 is TGTGCCAGCAGTTCCCGGTTCCTCTCTGGAAACACCATATATTTT.

V gene TRBV11-3 combines with J gene TRBJ2-4; 7 bases fit TRBD2. V lost 5 bases to trimming and J lost 3 bases; unmatched junction nucleotides: 4. CDR1 SGHNT and CDR2 YENEEA come from the germline V gene. The CDR3 has 14 residues. DNA of the CDR3: TGTGCCAGCAGCGAGTCTAGCGGCAAAAACATTCAGTACTTC. This codes for CASSESSGKNIQYF.

The gene calls are TRBV27 and TRBJ2-1; 7 bases are a match to TRBD2. The V and J ends lost 3 bases and 5 bases, in that order; junction bases with no gene match: 4. This CDR3 region has 14 residues. Germline V gene sequence: CDR1 MNHEY, CDR2 SMNVEV (reference sequence). CDR3 bases: TGTGCCAGCAGTTTGGGCGGGAGCCACAATGAGCAGTTCTTC. Protein product: CASSLGGSHNEQFF.

The genes are TRBV4-1 and TRBJ2-7, with 13 bases matching TRBD2. V lost 1 base and J lost 3; bases outside the gene matches: 6. This CDR3 spans 17 amino acids. The germline CDR1 and CDR2 sequences are MGHRA and YSYEKL. CDR3: CASSQGGLAGYFYEQYF. The CDR3 DNA sequence: TGCGCCAGCAGCCAAGGGGGACTAGCGGGATATTTCTACGAGCAGTACTTC.

The genes are TRBV28 and TRBJ1-4, with D unresolved. Germline assignment: CDR1 MDHEN and CDR2 SYDVKM. This CDR3 contains 13 residues. The germline V and J ends were trimmed by 10 bases and 0 bases, with 9 bases remaining between them. CDR3 nucleotide sequence: TGTGCCATCATGGGTGCAACTAATGAAAAACTGTTTTTT. It translates to CAIMGATNEKLFF.

This sequence joins TRBV12-3 or TRBV12-4 and TRBJ2-2, with D unclear. The V and J ends lost 5 bases and 0 bases respectively, with 4 bases between them. The CDR3 totals 13 residues. The CDR3 DNA reads TGTGCCAGCAGTCAAACGAACACCGGGGAGCTGTTTTTT. It is translated as CASSQTNTGELFF.

The chain joins TRBV11-1 to TRBJ1-4; TRBD1 matches at 7 bases. The CDR3 is 18 amino acids. V shed 0 bases and J 3 bases; nucleotides not matched to a gene: 10. CDR1 is SGHAT and CDR2 is FQDESV in the germline V gene (reference sequence). CDR3 region: CASSLANRGNNSNEKLFF. The CDR3 region has the DNA TGTGCCAGCAGCTTAGCCAACAGGGGAAACAATTCTAATGAAAAACTGTTTTTT.

This clonotype was detected only a few times. This chain connects TRBV3-1 to TRBJ2-7; a weak D match, TRBD1 (6 bases). Looked up from germline, CDR1 is LGHDT and CDR2 is YNNKEL (reference sequence). V was pared by 0 bases and J by 5 bases, with 14 bases between. CDR3 size: 15 residues. The CDR3 sequence is CASSQDSHRAHEQYF. The CDR3 coding sequence is TGTGCCAGCAGCCAAGACAGCCACAGGGCCCACGAGCAGTACTTC.

The CDR3 here is CASSFLSAGTGGYNEQFF. The DNA of the CDR3 is TGTGCCAGCAGTTTCCTTAGCGCGGGGACAGGGGGTTACAATGAGCAGTTCTTC. The J gene is TRBJ2-1, the V gene TRBV27; 11 bases align to TRBD1. This CDR3 is 18 amino acids long. V was pared by 3 bases and J by 4 bases, with 11 bases of the junction left unmatched. Looked up from germline, CDR1 is MNHEY and CDR2 is SMNVEV (reference sequence).